These T cell receptor beta chains were read from a single sample in a study of identical twins. TCRdb recomputed calls from the 5' RACE reads with MiXCR, one row per CDR3 protein. Seen here are about 920,000 distinct CDR3 sequences, roughly 12% observed once, and the top ten hold around 1.6%. Separately, the same data were catalogued under a study of yellow fever vaccine responses in identical twins.

The material sequenced was PBMCs. All receptors come from a woman in her late teens or twenties in good health. CDR3s include the opening cysteine and the closing phenylalanine or tryptophan. Fields, in order: clone size, V gene, J gene, D gene, CDR3 protein, CDR3 DNA. D genes are given only for firm matches. Only some rows state a clone size, as once, few, many or a class for expanded clones.

many	TRBV10-1	TRBJ1-1	NA	CASSATGTEAFF	TGCGCCAGCAGCGCCACCGGGACAGAAGCTTTCTTT
NA	TRBV4-1	TRBJ2-7	TRBD2	CASSLTSGSNYEQYF	TGCGCCAGCAGCCTTACTAGCGGGAGTAACTACGAGCAGTACTTC
few	TRBV6-5	TRBJ2-1	NA	CASSLSGQSYYNEQFF	TGTGCCAGCAGTTTGTCAGGACAGTCCTATTACAATGAGCAGTTCTTC
few	TRBV18	TRBJ2-2	TRBD2	CASSRSGSRNTGELFF	TGTGCCAGCTCACGGAGCGGGAGCCGGAACACCGGGGAGCTGTTTTTT
few	TRBV7-8	TRBJ2-5	NA	CASDPQYF	TGTGCCAGCGATCCCCAGTACTTC
NA	TRBV3-1	TRBJ1-1	NA	CASSRLWTPNTEAFF	TGTGCCAGCAGTCGACTTTGGACCCCGAACACTGAAGCTTTCTTT
few	TRBV20-1	TRBJ1-2	NA	CSAYGALNYGYTF	TGCAGTGCTTACGGGGCGCTTAACTATGGCTACACCTTC
NA	TRBV11-2	TRBJ2-3	NA	CASSSNRSPDTQYF	TGTGCCAGCAGCTCCAATCGGAGCCCCGATACGCAGTATTTT
NA	TRBV12-3/TRBV12-4	TRBJ2-1	NA	CASSLEAPSYNEQFF	TGTGCCAGCAGTTTGGAGGCCCCCTCCTACAATGAGCAGTTCTTC
many	TRBV20-1	TRBJ2-3	NA	CSAGGRSTDTQYF	TGCAGTGCTGGGGGACGGAGCACAGATACGCAGTATTTT
few	TRBV29-1	TRBJ2-1	NA	CSVGGGQFYNEQFF	TGCAGCGTTGGTGGGGGCCAATTTTACAATGAGCAGTTCTTC
many	TRBV7-9	TRBJ2-1	NA	CASSTWDTSLRFF	TGTGCCAGCAGCACGTGGGACACCTCACTCCGGTTCTTC
many	TRBV4-2	TRBJ2-5	NA	CASSHPKGGGKETQYF	TGTGCCAGCAGCCACCCCAAGGGAGGGGGTAAAGAGACCCAGTACTTC
few	TRBV27	TRBJ2-5	TRBD1	CASSPTGQGAWWFPDQETQYF	TGTGCCAGCAGTCCCACCGGGCAGGGGGCTTGGTGGTTTCCGGATCAAGAGACCCAGTACTTC
NA	TRBV6-5	TRBJ1-2	NA	CASSYGAGQGYGYTF	TGTGCCAGCAGTTACGGGGCGGGTCAGGGGTATGGCTACACCTTC
few	TRBV7-2	TRBJ1-2	NA	CASSQTSPYGYTF	TGTGCCAGCAGCCAAACTAGCCCTTATGGCTACACCTTC
few	TRBV5-1	TRBJ2-1	TRBD2	CASTSSGSAYNEQFF	TGCGCCAGCACCAGTAGCGGGAGCGCCTACAATGAGCAGTTCTTC
NA	TRBV9	TRBJ2-2	NA	CASSVEGQNTGELFF	TGTGCCAGCAGCGTAGAGGGACAGAACACCGGGGAGCTGTTTTTT
NA	TRBV10-2	TRBJ2-5	TRBD1	CASTPLTGGYQETQYF	TGCGCCAGCACCCCCCTTACAGGGGGTTACCAAGAGACCCAGTACTTC
NA	TRBV7-9	TRBJ2-1	NA	CASRIVVAGHNEQFF	TGTGCCAGCAGGATAGTGGTTGCGGGCCACAATGAGCAGTTCTTC
NA	TRBV4-2	TRBJ1-4	NA	CASSQDGTTTNEKLFF	TGTGCCAGCAGCCAAGATGGGACAACAACTAATGAAAAACTGTTTTTT
NA	TRBV7-6	TRBJ2-6	NA	CASSSGNRGGANVLTF	TGTGCCAGCAGCTCAGGAAATAGGGGTGGGGCCAACGTCCTGACTTTC
NA	TRBV29-1	TRBJ2-3	NA	CSVGGRVTDTQYF	TGCAGCGTTGGTGGCAGGGTCACAGATACGCAGTATTTT
few	TRBV12-3/TRBV12-4	TRBJ2-3	NA	CASSSDRSDTQYF	TGTGCCAGCAGTTCAGACCGGTCAGATACGCAGTATTTT
many	TRBV6-2/TRBV6-3	TRBJ2-3	NA	CASSLAYLTDTQYF	TGTGCCAGCAGCTTGGCGTACCTCACAGATACGCAGTATTTT
many	TRBV24-1	TRBJ2-1	NA	CATSAGSTGFNEQFF	TGTGCCACCAGTGCGGGGAGTACGGGCTTCAATGAGCAGTTCTTC
few	TRBV10-3	TRBJ2-2	NA	CAISAPATTGELFF	TGTGCCATCAGTGCTCCGGCTACAACCGGGGAGCTGTTTTTT
many	TRBV28	TRBJ2-2	NA	CASRAGGPGELFF	TGTGCCAGCAGAGCCGGAGGGCCCGGGGAGCTGTTTTTT
few	TRBV4-1	TRBJ1-1	NA	CASSQDRYSPTNTEAFF	TGCGCCAGCAGCCAAGATAGGTACAGCCCTACGAACACTGAAGCTTTCTTT
few	TRBV7-3	TRBJ2-3	NA	CASSLGYTSTDTQYF	TGTGCCAGCAGCCTAGGGTACACGAGCACAGATACGCAGTATTTT
NA	TRBV3-1	TRBJ2-1	NA	CASSPSGLRNEQFF	TGTGCCAGCAGCCCCTCAGGACTCCGAAATGAGCAGTTCTTC
NA	TRBV5-1	TRBJ1-6	NA	CASSLRSEGSSPLHF	TGCGCCAGCAGCTTGAGATCCGAAGGGAGTTCACCCCTCCACTTT
few	TRBV5-1	TRBJ1-1	TRBD1	CASSFGTGGYTEAFF	TGCGCCAGCAGCTTCGGGACAGGGGGATACACTGAAGCTTTCTTT
few	TRBV7-3	TRBJ2-1	TRBD2	CASSLTGLEANEQFF	TGTGCCAGCAGCTTAACGGGACTAGAGGCGAATGAGCAGTTCTTC
NA	TRBV15	TRBJ2-1	NA	CATSSASDNEQFF	TGTGCCACCAGCAGTGCGTCGGACAATGAGCAGTTCTTC
NA	TRBV7-8	TRBJ2-5	NA	CASNPRDYQETQYF	TGTGCCAGCAACCCCCGGGACTACCAAGAGACCCAGTACTTC
NA	TRBV7-8	TRBJ2-5	NA	CASSQWNDETQYF	TGTGCCAGCAGCCAGTGGAATGATGAGACCCAGTACTTC
few	TRBV12-3/TRBV12-4	TRBJ2-5	TRBD1	CASSGTGVPETQYF	TGTGCCAGCAGTGGGACAGGGGTCCCGGAGACCCAGTACTTC
NA	TRBV19	TRBJ2-6	NA	CASSIDLGGSSGANVLTF	TGTGCCAGTAGTATAGATCTAGGGGGGAGCTCTGGGGCCAACGTCCTGACTTTC
many	TRBV9	TRBJ2-1	NA	CASSEGTFNNEQFF	TGTGCCAGCAGCGAAGGGACTTTCAACAATGAGCAGTTCTTC
NA	TRBV20-1	TRBJ1-4	NA	CSTEQGTFLKNEKLFF	TGCAGTACCGAACAGGGTACGTTCCTGAAGAATGAAAAACTGTTTTTT
few	TRBV2	TRBJ1-2	NA	CASSEGWAGHGYTF	TGTGCCAGCAGTGAGGGCTGGGCCGGGCATGGCTACACCTTC
few	TRBV12-3/TRBV12-4	TRBJ2-7	NA	CASSSSGGTRYEQYF	NA
few	TRBV5-1	TRBJ2-7	TRBD1	CASSLRTGTGSACEQYF	TGCGCCAGCAGCTTAAGGACCGGGACAGGGTCGGCTTGCGAGCAGTACTTC
few	TRBV5-1	TRBJ2-7	TRBD1	CASSFDREIYEQYF	TGCGCCAGCAGCTTCGACAGGGAAATCTACGAGCAGTACTTC